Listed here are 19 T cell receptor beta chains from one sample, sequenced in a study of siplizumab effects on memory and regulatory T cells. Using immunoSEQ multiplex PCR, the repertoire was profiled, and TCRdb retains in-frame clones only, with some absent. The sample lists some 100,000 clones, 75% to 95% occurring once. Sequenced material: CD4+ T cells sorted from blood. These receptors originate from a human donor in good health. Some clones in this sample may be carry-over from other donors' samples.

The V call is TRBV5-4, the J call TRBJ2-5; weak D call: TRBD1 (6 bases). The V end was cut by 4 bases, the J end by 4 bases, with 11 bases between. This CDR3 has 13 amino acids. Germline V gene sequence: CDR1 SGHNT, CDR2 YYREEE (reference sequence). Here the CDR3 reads CASSTDRLETQYF. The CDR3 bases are TGTGCCAGCAGCACAGACAGGTTAGAGACCCAGTACTTC.

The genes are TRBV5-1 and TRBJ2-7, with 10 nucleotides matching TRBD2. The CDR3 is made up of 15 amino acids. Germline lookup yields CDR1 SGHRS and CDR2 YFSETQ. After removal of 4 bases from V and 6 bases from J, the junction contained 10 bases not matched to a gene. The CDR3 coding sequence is TGCGCCAGCAGCGCGCCTAGCGGGAGATTCATCGAGCAGTACTTC. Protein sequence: CASSAPSGRFIEQYF.

The CDR3 coding sequence is TGTGCCAGCAGCGTAGTGTGGTGCAGGGGACGGTACGAGCAGTACTTC. It translates to CASSVVWCRGRYEQYF. This sequence joins TRBV9 and TRBJ2-7; TRBD1 might be the D (6 bases). The germline V gene encodes CDR1 SGDLS and CDR2 YYNGEE. The V and J ends lost 0 bases and 4 bases respectively, with 17 bases between them. The CDR3 totals 16 residues.

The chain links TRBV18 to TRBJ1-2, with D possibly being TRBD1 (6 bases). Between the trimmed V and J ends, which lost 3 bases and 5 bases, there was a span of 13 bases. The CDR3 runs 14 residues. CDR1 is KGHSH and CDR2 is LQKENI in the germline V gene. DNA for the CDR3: TGTGCCAGCTCACCTGAACAGGGAAGGTATGGCTACACCTTC. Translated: CASSPEQGRYGYTF. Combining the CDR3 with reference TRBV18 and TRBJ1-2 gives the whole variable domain NAGVMQNPRHLVRRRGQEARLRCSPMKGHSHVYWYRQLPEEGLKFMVYLQKENIIDESGMPKERFSAEFPKEGPSILRIQQVVRGDSAAYFCASSPEQGRYGYTFGSGTRLTVV.

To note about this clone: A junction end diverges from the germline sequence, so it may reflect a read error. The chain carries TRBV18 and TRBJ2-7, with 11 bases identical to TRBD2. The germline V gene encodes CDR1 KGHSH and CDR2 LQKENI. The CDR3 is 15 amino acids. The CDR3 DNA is TGTGCCGGCTCCCCGACTAGCGGGGACGCGTACGAGCAGTACTTC. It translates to CAGSPTSGDAYEQYF.

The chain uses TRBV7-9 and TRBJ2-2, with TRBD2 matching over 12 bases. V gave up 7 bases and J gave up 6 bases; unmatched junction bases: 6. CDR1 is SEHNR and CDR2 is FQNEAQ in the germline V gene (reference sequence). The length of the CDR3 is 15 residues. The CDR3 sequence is CASIYLAGGPGELFF. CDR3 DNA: TGTGCCAGCATCTATCTAGCGGGAGGGCCCGGGGAGCTGTTTTTT.

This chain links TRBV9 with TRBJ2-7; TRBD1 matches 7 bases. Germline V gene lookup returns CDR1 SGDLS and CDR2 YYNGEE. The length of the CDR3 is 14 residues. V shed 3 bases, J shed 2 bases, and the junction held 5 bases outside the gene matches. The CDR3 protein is CASSAGQPPYEQYF. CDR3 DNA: TGTGCCAGCAGCGCGGGACAGCCACCCTACGAGCAGTACTTC.

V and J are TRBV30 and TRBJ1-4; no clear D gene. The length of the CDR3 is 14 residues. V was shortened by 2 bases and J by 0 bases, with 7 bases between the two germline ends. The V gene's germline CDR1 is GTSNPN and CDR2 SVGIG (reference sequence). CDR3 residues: CAWSKTPTNEKLFF. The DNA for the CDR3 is TGTGCCTGGAGTAAGACTCCAACTAATGAAAAACTGTTTTTT.

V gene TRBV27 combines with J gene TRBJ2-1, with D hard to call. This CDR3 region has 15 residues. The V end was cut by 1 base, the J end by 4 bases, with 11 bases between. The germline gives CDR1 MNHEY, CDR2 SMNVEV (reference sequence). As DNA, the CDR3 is TGTGCCAGCAGTTTATGGGCGGAATCATACAATGAGCAGTTCTTC. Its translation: CASSLWAESYNEQFF.

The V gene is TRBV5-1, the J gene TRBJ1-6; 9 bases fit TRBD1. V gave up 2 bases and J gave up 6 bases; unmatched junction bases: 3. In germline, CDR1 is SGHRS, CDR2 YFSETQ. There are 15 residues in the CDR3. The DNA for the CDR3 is TGCGCCAGCAGCTTATCGGGACAGGGTAATTCACCCCTCCACTTT. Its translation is CASSLSGQGNSPLHF.

CDR3 nucleotides: TGTGCCAGCACCCCCGGGTCGTTTGAGACCCAGTACTTC. Its translation is CASTPGSFETQYF. The V call is TRBV28, the J call TRBJ2-5; no firm D call. Trimming took off 7 bases at V and 5 bases at J, with 14 bases between the two ends. The CDR3 runs to 13 residues. Germline V gene lookup returns CDR1 MDHEN and CDR2 SYDVKM. Together with reference TRBV28 and TRBJ2-5, the CDR3 gives the full variable domain: DVKVTQSSRYLVKRTGEKVFLECVQDMDHENMFWYRQDPGLGLRLIYFSYDVKMKEKGDIPEGYSVSREKKERFSLILESASTNQTSMYLCASTPGSFETQYFGPGTRLLVL.

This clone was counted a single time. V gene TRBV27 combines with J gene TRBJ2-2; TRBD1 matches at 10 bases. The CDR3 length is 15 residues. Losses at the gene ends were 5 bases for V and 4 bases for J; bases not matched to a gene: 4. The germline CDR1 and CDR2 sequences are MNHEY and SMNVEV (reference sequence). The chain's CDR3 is CASSDRGRGTGELFF. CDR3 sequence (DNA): TGTGCCAGCAGTGACAGGGGGCGAGGCACCGGGGAGCTGTTTTTT.

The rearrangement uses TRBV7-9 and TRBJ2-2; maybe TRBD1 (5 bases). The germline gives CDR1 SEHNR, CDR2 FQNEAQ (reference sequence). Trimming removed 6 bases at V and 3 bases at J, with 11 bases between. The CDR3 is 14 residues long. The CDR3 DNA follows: TGTGCCAGCAGTCTACTACAGGACACCGGGGAGCTGTTTTTT. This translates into CASSLLQDTGELFF.

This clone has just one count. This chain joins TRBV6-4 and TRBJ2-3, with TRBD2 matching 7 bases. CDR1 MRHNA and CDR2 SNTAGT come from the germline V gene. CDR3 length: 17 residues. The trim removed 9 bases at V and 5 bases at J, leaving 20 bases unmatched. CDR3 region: CARPSLPPSGEEDTQYF. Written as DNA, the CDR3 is TGTGCCAGACCTTCCCTCCCTCCTAGCGGAGAGGAAGATACGCAGTATTTT.

The CDR3 loop reads CASSLGEWTRGNTQYF. DNA of the CDR3: TGTGCCAGCAGCTTAGGGGAATGGACTCGGGGGAATACGCAGTATTTT. The V gene is TRBV7-3, the J gene TRBJ2-3; TRBD2 might be the D (6 bases). The CDR3 is 16 amino acids. Looked up from germline, CDR1 is SGHTA and CDR2 is FQGTGA. Between the trimmed V and J ends, which lost 2 bases and 7 bases, there was a span of 19 bases.

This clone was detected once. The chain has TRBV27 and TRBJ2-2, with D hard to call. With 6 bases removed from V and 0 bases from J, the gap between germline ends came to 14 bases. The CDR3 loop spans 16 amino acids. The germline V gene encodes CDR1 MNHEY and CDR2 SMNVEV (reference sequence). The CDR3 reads CASRPSGTSNTGELFF. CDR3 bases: TGTGCCAGCAGGCCCTCCGGAACATCGAACACCGGGGAGCTGTTTTTT.

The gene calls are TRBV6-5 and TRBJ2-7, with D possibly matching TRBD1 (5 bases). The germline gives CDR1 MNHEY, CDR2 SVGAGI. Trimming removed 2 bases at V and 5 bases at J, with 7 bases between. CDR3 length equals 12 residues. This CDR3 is CASSYGRDEQYF. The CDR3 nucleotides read TGTGCCAGCAGTTACGGCAGGGACGAGCAGTACTTC.

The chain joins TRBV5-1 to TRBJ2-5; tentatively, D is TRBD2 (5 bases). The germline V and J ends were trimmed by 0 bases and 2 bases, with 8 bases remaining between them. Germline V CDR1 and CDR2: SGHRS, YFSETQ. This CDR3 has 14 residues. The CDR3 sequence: CASSLVGIQETQYF. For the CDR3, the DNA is TGCGCCAGCAGCTTGGTCGGGATACAAGAGACCCAGTACTTC.

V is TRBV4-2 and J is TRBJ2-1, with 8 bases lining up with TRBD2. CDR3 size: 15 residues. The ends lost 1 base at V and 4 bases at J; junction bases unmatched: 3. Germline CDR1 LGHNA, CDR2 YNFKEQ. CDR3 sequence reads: CASSQAGGRYNEQFF. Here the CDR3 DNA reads TGTGCCAGCAGCCAAGCGGGAGGGCGGTACAATGAGCAGTTCTTC.